A selection of T cell receptor beta chains follows, all from one sample in a study of somatic mutations in cytotoxic T cells in rheumatoid arthritis. Here immunoSEQ multiplex PCR was the method, and the copy in TCRdb shows in-frame clones only, minus some. The sample contains about 16,000 clones, 79% of which appear only once. Specimen: CD8+ T cells sorted from blood. The receptor set was obtained from an adult with rheumatoid arthritis. Each CDR3 is given with its conserved first and last residue. The D gene is left open where the match is weak. Clone sizes are given selectively: once, few, many, or a class where the clone is expanded.

j_call d_call v_call clone_size cdr3_nt cdr3_aa
TRBJ1-1 TRBD1 TRBV11-2 NA TGTGCCAGCAGCTTAAGACCAGGGGGCCTGAACACTGAAGCTTTCTTT CASSLRPGGLNTEAFF
TRBJ2-3 NA TRBV7-8 NA TGTGCCAGCAGCTTCCCCGGATCCGGAGGCACAGATACGCAGTATTTT CASSFPGSGGTDTQYF
TRBJ1-1 TRBD1 TRBV28 NA TGTGCCAGCAGCACAGGGGCCACTGGGGCTTTCTTT CASSTGATGAFF
TRBJ1-2 TRBD1 TRBV5-1 NA TGCGCCAGCAGCCCGGACAGGGTGGATGGCTACACCTTC CASSPDRVDGYTF
TRBJ2-7 TRBD2 TRBV4-1 few TGCGCCAGCAGCCCCGAAGACACTAGCGGCTCCTACGAGCAGTACTTC CASSPEDTSGSYEQYF
TRBJ2-5 NA TRBV6-5 NA TGTGCCAGCAGTGCCCCATGGACCCAGTACTTC CASSAPWTQYF
TRBJ1-5 NA TRBV10-3 NA TGTGCCATCAGTACGGGGGATAACAATCAGCCCCAGCATTTT CAISTGDNNQPQHF
TRBJ2-7 TRBD2 TRBV5-4 NA TGTGCCAGCAGCTTGGAGGCTAGCGGGATTAACGAGCAGTACTTC CASSLEASGINEQYF
TRBJ1-3 NA TRBV4-3 NA TGCGCCAGCAGCCAAGATTTAGGCGGGGGTGGAAACACCATATATTTT CASSQDLGGGGNTIYF
TRBJ2-1 TRBD2 TRBV11-2 NA TGTGCCAGCAGCCGTAGCGGGAGTAGGGGCAATGAGCAGTTCTTC CASSRSGSRGNEQFF
TRBJ2-2 NA TRBV4-1 NA TGCGCCAGCAGCCAAGTAAGGGCGAACACCGGGGAGCTGTTTTTT CASSQVRANTGELFF
TRBJ1-2 TRBD1 TRBV7-2 NA TGTGCCAGCAGTTCCTGGACAGGAATACTAGTCTATGGCTACACCTTC CASSSWTGILVYGYTF
TRBJ2-2 NA TRBV7-9 NA TGTGCCAGCAGCCTACCGACCGGGGAGCTGTTTTTT CASSLPTGELFF
TRBJ2-7 NA TRBV29-1 NA TGCAGCGCCCGGGACACCAGAACCTACGAGCAGTACTTC CSARDTRTYEQYF
TRBJ1-1 NA TRBV7-9 NA TGTGCCAGCAGCTTAGTGGAAGGGGTGAACACTGAAGCTTTCTTT CASSLVEGVNTEAFF
TRBJ2-7 TRBD2 TRBV7-9 once TGTGCCAGCAGCGATGGACTAGTTGGGGAATCCTACGAGCAGTACTTC CASSDGLVGESYEQYF
TRBJ2-7 TRBD1 TRBV2 NA TGTGCCAGCAGTGATTGGCAGGGGGCTTACGAGCAGTACTTC CASSDWQGAYEQYF
TRBJ2-5 TRBD1 TRBV15 NA TGTGCCACCAGCAGAGATGAGGGACAGGGGGTCCTATTCTCGGAGACCCAGTACTTC CATSRDEGQGVLFSETQYF
TRBJ2-1 NA TRBV29-1 NA TGCAGCGTTGAATCAGGCGACTCCAGCTCCTACAATGAGCAGTTCTTC CSVESGDSSSYNEQFF
TRBJ2-1 TRBD1 TRBV4-1 NA TGCGCCAGCAGCTACCCGGGACAGGGCCACAATGAGCAGTTCTTC CASSYPGQGHNEQFF
TRBJ2-5 NA TRBV5-6 NA TGTGCCAGCAGCTTGGGGGGTCCGGCGGAGACCCAGTACTTC CASSLGGPAETQYF
TRBJ2-7 NA TRBV4-3 NA TGCGCCAGCAGCCAAGATAGGGACGGACCCTACGAGCAGTACTTC CASSQDRDGPYEQYF
TRBJ2-7 NA TRBV7-9 NA TGTGCCAGCAGCTTTCAGGGGTGGGAGCAGTACTTC CASSFQGWEQYF
TRBJ2-3 TRBD2 TRBV29-1 once TGCAGCGTTGAAGATCCTAGCGGGAGTACAGATACGCAGTATTTT CSVEDPSGSTDTQYF
TRBJ2-7 NA TRBV2 few TGTGCCAGCACGCGGGGTTCCTACGAGCAGTACTTC CASTRGSYEQYF
TRBJ1-2 NA TRBV7-9 NA TGTGCCAGCAGCGTTGTGACAGAGGCGGGCTACACCTTC CASSVVTEAGYTF
TRBJ2-6 NA TRBV19 NA TGTGCCAGTAGTAAATTCCAGGGGCATCTCTCTGGGGCCAACGTCCTGACTTTC CASSKFQGHLSGANVLTF
TRBJ1-2 NA TRBV29-1 NA TGCAGCGTTGAAGCGGAGGAATCCCAAGCCTCCTATGGCTACACCTTC CSVEAEESQASYGYTF
TRBJ2-7 NA TRBV7-9 NA TGTGCCAGCAGCCCCTCAACTAATAGGAACTACGAGCAGTACTTC CASSPSTNRNYEQYF
TRBJ2-7 NA TRBV25-1 NA TGTGCCAGCAGTGAAAAGAAGTCTCAGGCCACCTACGAGCAGTACTTC CASSEKKSQATYEQYF
TRBJ2-1 NA TRBV27 NA TGTGCCAGCCTTAGGGGCAATGAGCAGTTCTTC CASLRGNEQFF
TRBJ1-1 TRBD1 TRBV30 NA TGTGCCTGGAGTACATCCCGGGACAGGGGTTGGAGGAACACTGAAGCTTTCTTT CAWSTSRDRGWRNTEAFF
TRBJ2-7 TRBD2 TRBV4-3 NA TGCGCCAGCAGCCAAGACGGGACTAGCGCACTCTACGAGCAGTACTTC CASSQDGTSALYEQYF
TRBJ1-2 NA TRBV4-3 NA TGCGCCAGCAGCCCGACAATTAACTATGGCTACACCTTC CASSPTINYGYTF
TRBJ2-7 TRBD2 TRBV4-1 NA TGCGCCAGCAGCCACACCAGCGGGAGTGTGGCCTACGAGCAGTACTTC CASSHTSGSVAYEQYF
TRBJ2-5 NA TRBV7-9 NA TGTGCCAGCAGCTTAGCGCGTAGCGTGAGAGGGGAGACCCAGTACTTC CASSLARSVRGETQYF
TRBJ2-5 TRBD2 TRBV4-2 NA TGTGCCAGCAGCCAAAAAGGAGCTAGCGGGTACCAAGAGACCCAGTACTTC CASSQKGASGYQETQYF